The 24 T cell receptor beta chains below come from one sample, sequenced in a study of regulatory T cells in long-lasting Graves disease. Regarding time point: newly diagnosed GD, antithyroid drugs for less than 3 months. Researchers made the TCR library from RNA that was extracted from PBMCs. Construction of TCR beta libraries relied on iRepertoire HTBI primers and on Arm-PCR targeting CDR3 regions. TCRdb re-derived calls from the multiplex PCR reads in MiXCR, one entry per CDR3 protein. The repertoire holds roughly 510,000 distinct CDR3 sequences, roughly a sixth seen once, with around 12% in the top ten. The same data also went into a second study, on T cells in Graves' hyperthyroidism and ophthalmopathy.

Sample: peripheral blood mononuclear cells (PBMCs), taken at new diagnosis, from a patient treated with antithyroid drugs. The receptors were gathered from a man aged 18-30 years with Graves disease.

This clonotype appeared many times. The chain joins TRBV7-8 to TRBJ2-7, with 8 nucleotides matching TRBD1. This CDR3 contains 16 residues. Trimming at V came to 5 bases and at J to 6 bases, leaving 15 bases not matched to a gene. Germline-derived CDR1 and CDR2 are SGHVS and FQNEAQ. The CDR3 DNA reads as TGTGCCAGCAGCGTTGGGACAGGAACTAGTTCAGGCGAGCAGTACTTC. This gives the protein CASSVGTGTSSGEQYF.

The chain carries TRBV9 and TRBJ1-6, with 9 bases that match TRBD1. V dropped 4 bases and J dropped 10; count of bases not matched to a gene: 9. Germline CDR1 reads SGDLS; CDR2 reads YYNGEE. CDR3 length equals 15 residues. The CDR3 protein is CASSFSHRGPSPLHF. The CDR3 bases are TGTGCCAGCAGCTTTTCTCACAGGGGGCCATCACCCCTCCACTTT.

This clonotype was seen at least ten times. CDR3 DNA: TGTGCCAGCAGCCCAGGACGGGACTCCTACGAGCAGTACTTC. Its translation: CASSPGRDSYEQYF. The chain couples TRBV11-2 to TRBJ2-7, with a possible D match to TRBD2 (5 bases). There are 14 residues in the CDR3. The V end was cut by 5 bases, the J end by 0 bases, with 11 bases between. CDR1 and CDR2 from the germline V gene are SGHAT and FQNNGV. Based on the CDR3 plus reference TRBV11-2 and TRBJ2-7, the full variable domain is EAGVAQSPRYKIIEKRQSVAFWCNPISGHATLYWYQQILGQGPKLLIQFQNNGVVDDSQLPKDRFSAERLKGVDSTLKIQPAKLEDSAVYLCASSPGRDSYEQYFGPGTRLTVT.

This clonotype was seen many times. The chain recombines TRBV5-5 with TRBJ2-7; 8 nucleotides agree with TRBD2. Germline CDR1 SGHKS, CDR2 YYEKEE (reference sequence). The CDR3 runs 15 residues. Unmatched junction bases numbered 8, after V lost 4 bases and J lost 2 bases. CDR3 region: CASSLGSGRTYEQYF. The CDR3 nucleotides read TGTGCCAGCAGCCTGGGCAGCGGGAGAACCTACGAGCAGTACTTC.

V gene TRBV3-1 combines with J gene TRBJ2-3; D gene uncertain. V was cut by 0 bases and J by 2 bases, with 15 bases left in between. Germline lookup yields CDR1 LGHDT and CDR2 YNNKEL (reference sequence). The CDR3 covers 17 residues. CDR3 DNA: TGTGCCAGCAGCCAAGACCCAGCCCCAACGACCACAGATACGCAGTATTTT. Translation: CASSQDPAPTTTDTQYF.

The chain is built from TRBV28 and TRBJ2-3; no clear D. This CDR3 spans 13 amino acids. CDR1 and CDR2 from the germline V gene are MDHEN and SYDVKM. The germline V and J ends were trimmed by 8 bases and 2 bases, with 11 bases remaining between them. CDR3 DNA: TGTGCCAGCGGCGTGGGTAACACAGATACGCAGTATTTT. This codes for CASGVGNTDTQYF.

The chain has TRBV5-6 and TRBJ2-5; D might be TRBD1 (6 bases). V lost 2 bases, J lost 2 bases, and 10 bases lay in between. The germline V gene encodes CDR1 SGHDT and CDR2 YYEEEE. This CDR3 contains 14 residues. The CDR3 DNA reads as TGTGCCAGCAGCTTTCCAGGACAGCAAGAGACCCAGTACTTC. Translation gives CASSFPGQQETQYF.

This clonotype was detected only a few times. One junction end does not reproduce the germline sequence, and a read error may be involved. The gene calls are TRBV7-9 and TRBJ1-2; TRBD1 aligns across 7 bases. CDR3 length: 16 amino acids. From germline, CDR1 is SEHNR and CDR2 FQNEAQ (reference sequence). The CDR3 loop reads CASSSAGTEANYGYTF. The DNA of the CDR3 is TGTGCCAGCAGCTCCGCCGGGACAGAAGCTAATTATGGCTACACCTTC.

This clonotype has just a few counts. The chain has TRBV24-1 and TRBJ2-3; D may match TRBD1 or TRBD2 (5 bases each). Germline CDR1 and CDR2: KGHDR and SFDVKD. The CDR3 is 15 residues long. Trimming took 5 bases from V and 0 from J, leaving 11 bases between them. CDR3 sequence (DNA): TGTGCCACCAGTGTTGGGGGTCGGAGCACAGATACGCAGTATTTT. As protein: CATSVGGRSTDTQYF.

V and J are TRBV27 and TRBJ2-7; D is possibly TRBD2 (5 bases). The CDR3 loop spans 17 amino acids. The V and J ends lost 4 bases and 0 bases respectively, with 19 bases between them. Germline CDR1 MNHEY, CDR2 SMNVEV (reference sequence). The CDR3 DNA follows: TGTGCCAGCAGTTCCACCTCGGCGGGCCCTAGCTCCTACGAGCAGTACTTC. It is translated as CASSSTSAGPSSYEQYF.

The gene calls are TRBV4-1 and TRBJ1-5, with D possibly TRBD1 on 5 matching bases. This CDR3 spans 16 amino acids. Trimming pared 1 base from V and 0 bases from J, leaving 10 bases between. The germline gives CDR1 MGHRA, CDR2 YSYEKL. CDR3 sequence: CASSQGQFFSNQPQHF. The CDR3 DNA sequence: TGCGCCAGCAGCCAAGGACAGTTCTTTAGCAATCAGCCCCAGCATTTT.

The V gene is TRBV20-1, the J gene TRBJ1-5; D not certain. This CDR3 region has 14 residues. The germline CDR1 and CDR2 sequences are DFQATT and SNEGSKA (reference sequence). V lost 3 bases to trimming and J lost 2 bases, with 11 bases between them. In DNA form, the CDR3 reads TGCAGTGCTAGTGCGGAGATACGCAATCAGCCCCAGCATTTT. Its translation is CSASAEIRNQPQHF.

This chain uses TRBV30 with TRBJ1-5, with D unresolved. There are 13 residues in the CDR3. Trimming pared 4 bases from V and 6 bases from J, leaving 13 bases between. The V gene's germline CDR1 is GTSNPN and CDR2 SVGIG (reference sequence). DNA for the CDR3: TGTGCCTGGACCCCTGGTTCTCTTCAGCCCCAGCATTTT. Translating it yields CAWTPGSLQPQHF. The full variable domain, with the rest looked up from reference TRBV30 and TRBJ1-5, is SQTIHQWPATLVQPVGSPLSLECTVEGTSNPNLYWYRQAAGRGLQLLFYSVGIGQISSEVPQNLSASRPQDRQFILSSKKLLLSDSGFYLCAWTPGSLQPQHFGDGTRLSIL.

There are a few counts of this clonotype. This chain uses TRBV14 with TRBJ2-3, with 9 bases aligning to TRBD2. The CDR3 length is 15 residues. Trimming took 1 base from V and 5 from J; bases not matched to a gene: 4. The V gene's germline CDR1 is SGHDN and CDR2 FVKESK. CDR3 region: CASSQGAGGVDTQYF. The CDR3 DNA reads as TGTGCCAGCAGCCAAGGAGCGGGAGGTGTAGATACGCAGTATTTT.

The table lists this clonotype with a few counts. V and J are TRBV30 and TRBJ1-1; tentatively, D is TRBD1 (5 bases). CDR1 and CDR2 from the germline V gene are GTSNPN and SVGIG (reference sequence). This CDR3 region has 15 residues. V lost 0 bases to trimming and J lost 0 bases, with 11 bases between them. Written as DNA, the CDR3 is TGTGCCTGGAGTGTACCCGGGGGGATGAACACTGAAGCTTTCTTT. It translates to CAWSVPGGMNTEAFF. Drawing the rest from reference TRBV30 and TRBJ1-1, the complete variable domain is SQTIHQWPATLVQPVGSPLSLECTVEGTSNPNLYWYRQAAGRGLQLLFYSVGIGQISSEVPQNLSASRPQDRQFILSSKKLLLSDSGFYLCAWSVPGGMNTEAFFGQGTRLTVV.

The rearrangement links TRBV12-3 or TRBV12-4 to TRBJ2-4, with a tentative D call TRBD2 (6 bases). Trimming pared 6 bases from V and 1 base from J, leaving 10 bases between. The CDR3 loop spans 14 amino acids. The CDR3 loop reads CASSGREAKNIQYF. The CDR3 DNA sequence: TGTGCCAGCAGCGGACGGGAGGCCAAAAACATTCAGTACTTC.

This clonotype was recorded at least ten times. The V and J genes are TRBV3-1 and TRBJ1-1; TRBD1 might be the D (6 bases). The CDR3 extends over 15 amino acids. Germline values: CDR1 LGHDT, CDR2 YNNKEL (reference sequence). V was cut by 0 bases and J by 2 bases, with 10 bases left in between. In nucleotides, the CDR3 is TGTGCCAGCAGCCAAGAGGGGGGCGTCAACACTGAAGCTTTCTTT. It translates to CASSQEGGVNTEAFF.

This clonotype was seen ten or more times. The V gene is TRBV27, the J gene TRBJ1-1; D is unresolved. The CDR3 sequence is 9 residues long. V was shortened by 6 bases and J by 9 bases, with 5 bases between the two germline ends. Germline values: CDR1 MNHEY, CDR2 SMNVEV (reference sequence). The CDR3 sequence: CASSFQAFF. Here the CDR3 DNA reads TGTGCCAGCAGCTTCCAAGCTTTCTTT.

V usage is TRBV7-8 and J usage is TRBJ2-2; D possibly corresponds to TRBD1 (5 bases). V gave up 5 bases and J gave up 7 bases, with 14 bases separating them. Germline CDR1 SGHVS, CDR2 FQNEAQ. This CDR3 spans 14 amino acids. In nucleotides, the CDR3 is TGTGCCAGCAGCCCCCGACAGTCGGGCGGGGAGCTGTTTTTT. The encoded protein is CASSPRQSGGELFF.

Points on this clonotype: A much more abundant neighbour one base away suggests this may be a read error. This chain joins TRBV6-1 and TRBJ2-2, with D hard to call. This CDR3 is 14 amino acids long. The V and J ends lost 6 bases and 3 bases respectively, with 11 bases between them. The germline gives CDR1 MNHNS, CDR2 SASEGT. The CDR3 DNA follows: TGTGCCAGCAGGCGGCAGAGAGACACCGGGGAGCTGTTTTTT. Its translation: CASRRQRDTGELFF.

This clonotype came up many times. The chain has TRBV11-2 and TRBJ2-1; tentative D call: TRBD1 (5 bases). This CDR3 has 14 residues. Trimming removed 1 base at V and 15 bases at J, with 19 bases between. Germline CDR1 SGHAT, CDR2 FQNNGV. The CDR3 DNA sequence: TGTGCCAGCAGCTTAGGGGGCCTACACTTGGGCGGGTTCTTC. Amino acid sequence: CASSLGGLHLGGFF.

In this sample, this clonotype turned up many times. The V gene is TRBV12-3 or TRBV12-4, the J gene TRBJ2-7; TRBD2 is a possible D gene (5 bases). The V and J ends lost 6 bases and 3 bases respectively, with 9 bases between them. This CDR3 has 12 residues. The CDR3 region is CASSLRDYEQYF. The CDR3 coding sequence is TGTGCCAGCAGCCTCCGGGACTACGAGCAGTACTTC.

This clonotype was observed at least ten times. V gene TRBV28 combines with J gene TRBJ2-7; D call uncertain. Germline-derived CDR1 and CDR2 are MDHEN and SYDVKM. The CDR3 loop spans 12 amino acids. Trimming removed 4 bases from V and 3 bases from J, with 7 bases in between. CDR3 sequence (DNA): TGTGCCAGCAGTTCCTCTGTCTACGAGCAGTACTTC. Translated, it gives CASSSSVYEQYF.

This clonotype was detected ten times or more. The V gene is TRBV2, the J gene TRBJ2-1; TRBD2 matches 8 bases. CDR3 length: 14 amino acids. Germline trimming cut 4 bases from V and 6 bases from J; bases unmatched to any gene: 5. CDR1 and CDR2 from the germline V gene are SNHLY and FYNNEI. Written as DNA, the CDR3 is TGTGCCAGCAGTGCCGGGACTAGTCCCAATGAGCAGTTCTTC. It codes for CASSAGTSPNEQFF.